The rows below give T cell receptor beta chains drawn from one sample of a study of blood T cell repertoires in COVID-19. Assay: immunoSEQ multiplex PCR; the TCRdb copy retains only in-frame clones and omits some. This table has fewer than 200,000 clones, around 86% appearing once. Material for sequencing was PBMCs or T cells enriched from blood (not recorded which). These receptors were obtained from a woman aged 35 to 49 in a cohort exposed to, infected with or recovered from COVID-19 (not recorded which). CDR3s include the opening cysteine and the closing phenylalanine or tryptophan. The D gene is left open where the match is weak. Size is stated for part of the rows, as once, few or many counts, or as a class when the clone is expanded.

CDR3 | DNA | V | length | D | J | size
CASSSDSRYEQYF | TGTGCCAGCAGTAGCGACAGTCGATACGAGCAGTACTTC | TRBV27 | 13 | . | TRBJ2-7 | .
CASSLGGAAEAFF | TGTGCCAGCAGCTTGGGAGGGGCCGCCGAAGCTTTCTTT | TRBV11-3 | 13 | . | TRBJ1-1 | .
CASSFRWETEAFF | TGCGCCAGCAGCTTCAGATGGGAGACTGAAGCTTTCTTT | TRBV5-1 | 13 | . | TRBJ1-1 | .
CASSPRGGGSYNEQFF | TGTGCCAGCAGCCCCCGGGGCGGGGGCTCCTACAATGAGCAGTTCTTC | TRBV27 | 16 | TRBD2 | TRBJ2-1 | .
CASSPPDRARSPLHF | TGTGCCAGCTCACCCCCGGACAGGGCGAGGTCACCCCTCCACTTT | TRBV18 | 15 | TRBD1 | TRBJ1-6 | .
CASRPGLAGFNTGELFF | TGTGCCAGCAGGCCGGGACTAGCGGGATTCAACACCGGGGAGCTGTTTTTT | TRBV27 | 17 | TRBD2 | TRBJ2-2 | .
CASSSNRGTGELFF | TGTGCCAGCAGCTCAAACAGGGGTACCGGGGAGCTGTTTTTT | TRBV7-2 | 14 | TRBD1 | TRBJ2-2 | once
CASSSTSGEGNTQYF | TGTGCCAGCAGCTCAACTAGCGGGGAGGGTAATACCCAGTACTTC | TRBV7-2 | 15 | TRBD2 | TRBJ2-5 | many
CASSLYQGSNQPQHF | TGTGCCAGCAGTTTATATCAGGGGAGCAATCAGCCCCAGCATTTT | TRBV27 | 15 | . | TRBJ1-5 | once
CASSPGGAGEQFF | TGTGCCAGCAGCCCAGGCGGGGCGGGTGAGCAGTTCTTC | TRBV9 | 13 | . | TRBJ2-1 | .
CASSPTGGEGQPQHF | TGTGCCAGCAGCCCCACAGGGGGCGAAGGCCAGCCCCAGCATTTT | TRBV4-2 | 15 | TRBD1 | TRBJ1-5 | once
CASSRGQALSIQYF | TGTGCCAGCAGCCGGGGACAGGCATTGAGCATTCAGTACTTC | TRBV6-2/TRBV6-3 | 14 | TRBD1 | TRBJ2-4 | .
CASSELRTGVDTQYF | TGTGCCAGCAGTGAACTCCGGACAGGGGTAGATACGCAGTATTTT | TRBV25-1 | 15 | TRBD1 | TRBJ2-3 | .
CASNLGGNQPQHF | TGTGCCAGTAACCTTGGAGGCAATCAGCCCCAGCATTTT | TRBV19 | 13 | . | TRBJ1-5 | .
CASSSPWRERTDTQYF | TGTGCCAGCAGCTCACCGTGGCGGGAGCGCACAGATACGCAGTATTTT | TRBV7-9 | 16 | TRBD2 | TRBJ2-3 | .
CSVLETLSEQYF | TGCAGCGTCCTAGAGACGCTTAGCGAGCAGTACTTC | TRBV29-1 | 12 | . | TRBJ2-7 | .
CASSQDVRGLYEQYF | TGCGCCAGCAGCCAAGACGTCAGGGGGTTATACGAGCAGTACTTC | TRBV4-1 | 15 | TRBD1 | TRBJ2-7 | .
CASSLVQGADTQYF | TGCGCCAGCAGCTTGGTACAGGGCGCAGATACGCAGTATTTT | TRBV5-1 | 14 | . | TRBJ2-3 | .
CASSQDRPTPTTNEKLFF | TGCGCCAGCAGCCAAGATCGCCCAACCCCTACAACTAATGAAAAACTGTTTTTT | TRBV4-3 | 18 | . | TRBJ1-4 | few
CASSLRQGALSYEQYF | TGTGCCAGCAGCTTGCGGCAGGGGGCATTGTCCTACGAGCAGTACTTC | TRBV5-5 | 16 | TRBD1 | TRBJ2-7 | .
CASSRGGSKNIQYF | TGTGCCAGTAGTCGAGGGGGCAGTAAAAACATTCAGTACTTC | TRBV19 | 14 | TRBD1 | TRBJ2-4 | .
CASSLSSRGNGYTF | TGTGCCAGCAGTTTATCTAGCAGGGGTAATGGCTACACCTTC | TRBV27 | 14 | . | TRBJ1-2 | .
CASSPGQGWGNQPQHF | TGTGCCAGCAGTCCGGGACAGGGATGGGGCAATCAGCCCCAGCATTTT | TRBV27 | 16 | TRBD1 | TRBJ1-5 | .
CSAREQNEAFF | TGCAGTGCTAGAGAACAGAATGAAGCTTTCTTT | TRBV20-1 | 11 | . | TRBJ1-1 | .
CASSGRTAVEKLFF | TGTGCCAGCAGTGGGCGAACCGCGGTTGAAAAACTGTTTTTT | TRBV25-1 | 14 | . | TRBJ1-4 | .
CASTGRTHDSYEQYF | TGTGCCAGCACCGGGCGAACTCATGATTCCTACGAGCAGTACTTC | TRBV7-9 | 15 | . | TRBJ2-7 | few
CASSPIMAGGPHGTQYF | TGTGCCAGCAGTCCCATCATGGCGGGGGGCCCTCATGGTACGCAGTATTTT | TRBV27 | 17 | TRBD2 | TRBJ2-3 | few
CASRDRQSEAFF | TGTGCCAGCAGGGATCGACAAAGTGAAGCTTTCTTT | TRBV28 | 12 | . | TRBJ1-1 | .
CASSSHGSYEQYF | TGTGCCAGCAGCTCGCACGGTTCCTACGAGCAGTACTTC | TRBV13 | 13 | . | TRBJ2-7 | once
CASSWGQGVYEQYF | TGTGCCAGCAGCTGGGGACAGGGAGTTTACGAGCAGTACTTC | TRBV5-4 | 14 | TRBD1 | TRBJ2-7 | .
CSVAGDYLSGANVLTF | TGCAGCGTTGCCGGGGACTACCTCTCTGGGGCCAACGTCCTGACTTTC | TRBV29-1 | 16 | TRBD2 | TRBJ2-6 | .
CASSEVSGGTSPYNEQFF | TGTGCCAGCAGTGAAGTCAGCGGAGGGACTAGCCCCTACAATGAGCAGTTCTTC | TRBV2 | 18 | TRBD2 | TRBJ2-1 | many
CASSSGGGLSGYTF | TGTGCCAGCAGCTCCGGGGGGGGCCTCTCCGGCTACACCTTC | TRBV7-2 | 14 | . | TRBJ1-2 | few
CASSLGTGGVLGYTF | TGTGCCAGCAGTTTGGGAACAGGGGGCGTGCTTGGCTACACCTTC | TRBV28 | 15 | TRBD1 | TRBJ1-2 | .